These 6 T cell receptor beta chains were sequenced from one sample in a study of cytomegalovirus exposure and HLA in healthy donors. The PCR ran on 60 Vbeta and 13 Jbeta primers. The repertoire was sequenced with immunoSEQ multiplex PCR; TCRdb's copy has only in-frame clones and lacks some. The sample spans about 75,000 clones; the ten largest clones claim 3.8%. Specimen: PBMCs. These TCRs come from a man aged 18 to 30 in good health and CMV-seropositive.

This chain uses TRBV10-3 with TRBJ2-3; TRBD1 aligns across 8 bases. The V and J ends lost 6 bases and 3 bases, in that order; junction bases with no gene match: 8. The CDR3 spans 15 residues. Germline CDR1 and CDR2: ENHRY and SYGVKD. CDR3 nucleotides: TGTGCCATCAGGCCCGGGACAGGTAGGACAGATACGCAGTATTTT. Its protein product is CAIRPGTGRTDTQYF.

The genes are TRBV18 and TRBJ2-7, with TRBD2 as a possible D gene (6 bases). The CDR3 totals 14 residues. Germline CDR1 and CDR2: KGHSH and LQKENI. With 6 bases removed from V and 1 base from J, the gap between germline ends came to 13 bases. The CDR3 sequence is CASSRDGKSYEQYF. The CDR3 DNA reads TGTGCCAGCTCGCGGGACGGGAAGTCCTACGAGCAGTACTTC.

The chain links TRBV7-9 to TRBJ2-1, with a tentative D call TRBD1 (6 bases). The CDR3 consists of 15 residues. V lost 8 bases and J 4 bases, leaving 18 bases between the germline ends. The V gene's germline CDR1 is SEHNR and CDR2 FQNEAQ (reference sequence). CDR3 amino acids: CASEGELQGYNEQFF. The CDR3 DNA is TGTGCCAGCGAGGGGGAATTACAGGGATACAATGAGCAGTTCTTC.

As concerns this clone: Other DNA sequences of this sample code for an identical CDR3. The chain couples TRBV5-4 to TRBJ2-5, with D possibly being TRBD1 (6 bases). Trimming took off 0 bases at V and 5 bases at J, with 8 bases between the two ends. Looked up from germline, CDR1 is SGHNT and CDR2 is YYREEE (reference sequence). The length of the CDR3 is 13 residues. CDR3 DNA sequence: TGTGCCAGCAGCTTGGTTAGGGGGGAGACCCAGTACTTC. It yields the protein CASSLVRGETQYF. The whole variable domain, filled in from reference TRBV5-4 and TRBJ2-5, reads ETGVTQSPTHLIKTRGQQVTLRCSSQSGHNTVSWYQQALGQGPQFIFQYYREEENGRGNFPPRFSGLQFPNYSSELNVNALELDDSALYLCASSLVRGETQYFGPGTRLLVL.

The J gene is TRBJ1-4, the V gene TRBV2, with 7 bases lining up with TRBD1. This CDR3 region has 14 residues. Germline V gene data show CDR1 as SNHLY and CDR2 as FYNNEI. V lost 4 bases and J lost 6; bases outside the gene matches: 5. The CDR3 reads CASSVEGAYEKLFF. CDR3 DNA sequence: TGTGCCAGCAGTGTTGAGGGGGCGTATGAAAAACTGTTTTTT.

The V gene is TRBV30, the J gene TRBJ1-3; D remains unclear. The CDR3 length is 13 residues. V was shortened by 2 bases and J by 0 bases, with 5 bases between the two germline ends. Per the germline V gene, CDR1 is GTSNPN and CDR2 is SVGIG (reference sequence). CDR3 bases: TGTGCCTGGAGTTCAATCTCTGGAAACACCATATATTTT. It is translated as CAWSSISGNTIYF.